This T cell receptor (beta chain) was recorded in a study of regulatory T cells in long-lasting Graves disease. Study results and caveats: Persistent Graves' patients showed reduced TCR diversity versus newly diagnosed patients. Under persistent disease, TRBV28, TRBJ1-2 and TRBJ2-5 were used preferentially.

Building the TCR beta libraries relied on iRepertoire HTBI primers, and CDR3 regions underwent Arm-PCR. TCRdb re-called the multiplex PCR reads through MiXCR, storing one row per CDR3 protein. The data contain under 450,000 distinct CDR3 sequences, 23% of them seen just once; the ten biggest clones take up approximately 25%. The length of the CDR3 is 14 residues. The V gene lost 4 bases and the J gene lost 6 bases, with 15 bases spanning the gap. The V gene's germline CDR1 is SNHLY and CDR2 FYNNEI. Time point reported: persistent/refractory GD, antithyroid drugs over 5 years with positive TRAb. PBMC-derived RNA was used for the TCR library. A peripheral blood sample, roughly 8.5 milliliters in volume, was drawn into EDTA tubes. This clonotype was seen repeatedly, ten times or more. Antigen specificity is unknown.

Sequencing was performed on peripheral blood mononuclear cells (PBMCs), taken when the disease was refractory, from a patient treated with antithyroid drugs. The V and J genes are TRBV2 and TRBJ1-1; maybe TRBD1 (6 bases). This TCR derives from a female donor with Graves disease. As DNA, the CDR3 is TGTGCCAGCAGTGGGACAGACTTCTTGGCTGAAGCTTTCTTT. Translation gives CASSGTDFLAEAFF.